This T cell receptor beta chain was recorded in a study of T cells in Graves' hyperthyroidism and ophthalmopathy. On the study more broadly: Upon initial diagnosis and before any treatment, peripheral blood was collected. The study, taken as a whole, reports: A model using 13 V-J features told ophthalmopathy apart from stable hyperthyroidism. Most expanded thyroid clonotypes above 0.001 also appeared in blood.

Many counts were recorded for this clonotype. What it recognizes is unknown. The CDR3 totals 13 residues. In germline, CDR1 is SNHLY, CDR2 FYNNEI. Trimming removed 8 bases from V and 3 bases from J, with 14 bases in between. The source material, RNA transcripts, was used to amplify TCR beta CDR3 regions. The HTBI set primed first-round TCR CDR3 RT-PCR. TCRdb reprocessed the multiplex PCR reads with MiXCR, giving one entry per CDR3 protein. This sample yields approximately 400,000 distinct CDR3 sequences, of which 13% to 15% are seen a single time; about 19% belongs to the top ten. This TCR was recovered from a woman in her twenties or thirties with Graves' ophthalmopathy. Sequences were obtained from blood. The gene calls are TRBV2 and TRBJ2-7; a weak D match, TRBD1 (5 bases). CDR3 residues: CASYDRAVYEQYF. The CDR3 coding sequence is TGTGCCAGCTATGACAGAGCCGTCTACGAGCAGTACTTC.